This passage covers 31 T cell receptor beta chains from one sample sequenced in a study of type 1 regulatory T cells. TCRdb reanalysed the reads using MiXCR and keeps one entry per CDR3 protein. The table includes around 65,000 distinct CDR3 sequences, more than 45% detected once. The antigens for these receptors are not known. Sequenced: cultured non-Tr1 T cells, either the whole culture or a sorted T cell fraction (not recorded which). Receptor source: a human donor in good health.

V and J are TRBV29-1 and TRBJ2-3; 9 bases match TRBD2. The CDR3 contains 14 residues. Germline V CDR1 and CDR2: SQVTM, ANQGSEA. J lost 3 bases, V lost 5 bases, and 6 bases had no gene match. The DNA for the CDR3 is TGCAGCGTTTATGGCGGGGGGGTGACAGATACGCAGTATTTT. Translated, it gives CSVYGGGVTDTQYF.

The rearrangement links TRBV7-2 to TRBJ1-3; possibly TRBD1 for D (6 bases). The CDR3 totals 17 residues. Per the germline V gene, CDR1 is SGHTA and CDR2 is FQGNSA. The germline V and J ends were trimmed by 5 bases and 0 bases, with 17 bases remaining between them. The CDR3 nucleotides are TGTGCCAGCAGCGCGAAGGGGGGCATACTCTCTGGAAACACCATATATTTT. Its protein is CASSAKGGILSGNTIYF.

The chain recombines TRBV11-1 with TRBJ2-5, with TRBD1 identical over 7 bases. Unmatched junction bases numbered 6, after V lost 5 bases and J lost 3 bases. There are 14 residues in the CDR3. CDR1 and CDR2 (germline): SGHAT, FQDESV (reference sequence). CDR3 loop: CASSQQGMKETQYF. CDR3 in DNA: TGTGCCAGCAGCCAACAGGGGATGAAAGAGACCCAGTACTTC.

The chain has TRBV4-2 and TRBJ2-5, with 11 nucleotides matching TRBD1. Germline V gene lookup returns CDR1 LGHNA and CDR2 YNFKEQ. Unmatched junction bases numbered 8, after V lost 4 bases and J lost 4 bases. The CDR3 runs 16 residues. The CDR3 DNA reads as TGTGCCAGCAGCCCAAGCGGACAGGGGGCAGGAGAGACCCAGTACTTC. Its protein product is CASSPSGQGAGETQYF.

The genes are TRBV12-3 or TRBV12-4 and TRBJ1-2; 8 bases fit TRBD1. The CDR3 covers 13 residues. The J segment lost 7 bases and the V segment lost 1 base, leaving 2 bases of the junction unmatched. Here the CDR3 DNA reads TGTGCCAGCAGTTTAGTCGGACAGGGTGGCTACACCTTC. This codes for CASSLVGQGGYTF.

This clonotype counts as medium-sized. V usage is TRBV3-1 and J usage is TRBJ1-6; D might be TRBD1 (5 bases). Germline V gene data show CDR1 as LGHDT and CDR2 as YNNKEL (reference sequence). The CDR3 runs to 16 residues. V was shortened by 1 base and J by 5 bases, with 12 bases between the two germline ends. This CDR3 is CASSQGTNRNNSPLHF. The CDR3 region has the DNA TGTGCCAGCAGCCAAGGTACCAACAGGAATAATTCACCCCTCCACTTT.

The J gene is TRBJ1-1, the V gene TRBV3-1; 9 nucleotides agree with TRBD1. The V segment lost 6 bases and the J segment 5 bases; nucleotides outside the gene matches: 7. Looked up from germline, CDR1 is LGHDT and CDR2 is YNNKEL (reference sequence). This CDR3 has 14 amino acids. The CDR3 region is CASRTGTGRTEAFF. CDR3 DNA: TGTGCCAGCAGGACCGGGACAGGGAGGACTGAAGCTTTCTTT.

The V gene is TRBV6-6, the J gene TRBJ2-2; 12 bases match TRBD2. Per germline, CDR1 MNHNY and CDR2 SVGAGI (reference sequence). The length of the CDR3 is 15 residues. V shed 6 bases, J shed 5 bases, and the junction held 4 bases outside the gene matches. The CDR3 region has the DNA TGTGCCAGCAGAAGGACTAGCGGGGTGACCGGGGAGCTGTTTTTT. This sequence encodes CASRRTSGVTGELFF.

This rearrangement joins TRBV5-5 to TRBJ2-1; D gene uncertain. V was pared by 3 bases and J by 5 bases, with 18 bases between. Germline lookup yields CDR1 SGHKS and CDR2 YYEKEE (reference sequence). The CDR3 covers 16 residues. CDR3 bases: TGTGCCAGCAGCTCGCTCCTTTCTCGACGGGACAATGAGCAGTTCTTC. It specifies CASSSLLSRRDNEQFF. Using reference TRBV5-5 and TRBJ2-1 for the parts outside the CDR3, the full variable domain is DAGVTQSPTHLIKTRGQQVTLRCSPISGHKSVSWYQQVLGQGPQFIFQYYEKEERGRGNFPDRFSARQFPNYSSELNVNALLLGDSALYLCASSSLLSRRDNEQFFGPGTRLTVL.

This clonotype was counted a single time. Here the CDR3 DNA reads TGTGCCAGCAGCTCGACAGGGGGCGCCGAGGGAGAGACCCAGTACTTC. Translated, it gives CASSSTGGAEGETQYF. This chain links TRBV7-2 with TRBJ2-5; the match to TRBD1 covers 10 bases. After removal of 4 bases from V and 4 bases from J, the junction contained 9 bases not matched to a gene. The CDR3 has 16 residues. The V gene's germline CDR1 is SGHTA and CDR2 FQGNSA.

J is TRBJ1-2 and V is TRBV4-2, with D possibly TRBD1 on 6 matching bases. Germline-derived CDR1 and CDR2 are LGHNA and YNFKEQ. The CDR3 has 16 residues. Trimming took off 1 base at V and 7 bases at J, with 19 bases between the two ends. CDR3 DNA: TGTGCCAGCAGCCAAGGTGGTGACGGGGGCAAGCGTGGCTACACCTTC. Translated, it gives CASSQGGDGGKRGYTF.

The chain has TRBV7-8 and TRBJ2-2; 7 bases map to TRBD1. CDR1 is SGHVS and CDR2 is FQNEAQ in the germline V gene. J lost 3 bases, V lost 6 bases, and 7 bases had no gene match. The CDR3 loop spans 15 amino acids. CDR3 region: CASRHRGGDTGELFF. CDR3 sequence (DNA): TGTGCCAGCAGACACAGGGGCGGTGACACCGGGGAGCTGTTTTTT.

This chain connects TRBV30 to TRBJ2-1, with TRBD1 as a possible D gene (6 bases). The CDR3 has 15 amino acids. The ends were cut back, 3 bases at V and 2 bases at J, with 14 bases in the middle. Germline V lookup: CDR1 GTSNPN, CDR2 SVGIG (reference sequence). CDR3 region: CAWRSDSYPYNEQFF. CDR3 bases: TGTGCCTGGAGATCGGACAGCTACCCCTACAATGAGCAGTTCTTC.

The V call is TRBV7-2, the J call TRBJ1-2; D is perhaps TRBD1 (5 bases). Trimming removed 5 bases at V and 8 bases at J, with 21 bases between. The CDR3 is 15 residues long. Germline V gene data show CDR1 as SGHTA and CDR2 as FQGNSA. CDR3 loop: CASSTSGTVPGGYTF. The CDR3 nucleotides are TGTGCCAGCAGCACTTCCGGGACGGTCCCCGGAGGCTACACCTTC.

In this sample, this clonotype turned up a few times. The V call is TRBV9, the J call TRBJ2-5; D is ambiguous. Trimming stripped 5 bases from V and 1 base from J, with 12 bases between. The CDR3 is made up of 14 amino acids. Looked up from germline, CDR1 is SGDLS and CDR2 is YYNGEE. This CDR3 reads CASSSQDGQETQYF. The CDR3 coding sequence is TGTGCCAGCAGTTCCCAGGACGGCCAAGAGACCCAGTACTTC. The entire variable domain, with the rest obtained from reference TRBV9 and TRBJ2-5, is as follows: DSGVTQTPKHLITATGQRVTLRCSPRSGDLSVYWYQQSLDQGLQFLIQYYNGEERAKGNILERFSAQQFPDLHSELNLSSLELGDSALYFCASSSQDGQETQYFGPGTRLLVL.

The chain combines TRBV9 with TRBJ2-7; 7 positions match TRBD2. Germline CDR1 SGDLS, CDR2 YYNGEE. The V and J ends lost 4 bases and 0 bases, in that order; junction bases with no gene match: 4. The CDR3 consists of 14 residues. This chain's CDR3 is CASSPGDYSYEQYF. CDR3 sequence (DNA): TGTGCCAGCAGCCCTGGGGACTACTCCTACGAGCAGTACTTC.

This sequence joins TRBV3-1 and TRBJ2-7; 9 bases fit TRBD1. The CDR3 contains 14 residues. Trimming cost V 5 bases and J 3 bases; bases outside gene matches: 5. CDR1 is LGHDT and CDR2 is YNNKEL in the germline V gene (reference sequence). Written as DNA, the CDR3 is TGTGCCAGCAGCTTCCGGGACAGGGACTACGAGCAGTACTTC. Residues: CASSFRDRDYEQYF.

This chain links TRBV20-1 with TRBJ1-3, with TRBD1 matching 7 bases. V shed 0 bases and J 7 bases; nucleotides not matched to a gene: 3. Looked up from germline, CDR1 is DFQATT and CDR2 is SNEGSKA (reference sequence). This CDR3 is 13 amino acids long. The CDR3 DNA follows: TGCAGTGCTAGAGAGACAGGGACGAACACCATATATTTT. It translates to CSARETGTNTIYF.

The chain links TRBV25-1 to TRBJ2-7, with 9 bases matching TRBD1. The CDR3 covers 16 residues. The germline V gene encodes CDR1 MGHDK and CDR2 SYGVNS. V shed 1 base, J shed 4 bases, and the junction held 8 bases outside the gene matches. The CDR3 bases are TGTGCCAGCAGTGAATTTCCCGGGACAGGGTTGTACGAGCAGTACTTC. Its translation: CASSEFPGTGLYEQYF.

The table lists this clonotype with a few counts. This CDR3 is CASSSTSGGANEQFF. The CDR3 DNA follows: TGCGCCAGCAGCTCCACTAGCGGGGGGGCCAATGAGCAGTTCTTC. This chain joins TRBV5-1 and TRBJ2-1; the match to TRBD2 covers 13 bases. The trim removed 3 bases at V and 6 bases at J, leaving 3 bases unmatched. The CDR3 runs 15 residues. CDR1 and CDR2 (germline): SGHRS, YFSETQ.

This clonotype has only a few counts. J is TRBJ2-3 and V is TRBV2, with D perhaps matching TRBD2 (5 bases). The length of the CDR3 is 14 residues. Germline CDR1 and CDR2: SNHLY and FYNNEI. Trimming cost V 7 bases and J 2 bases, with 13 bases left between them. The CDR3 spells CASTRTASTDTQYF. DNA for the CDR3: TGTGCCAGCACCAGGACTGCGTCCACAGATACGCAGTATTTT.

The J gene is TRBJ1-2, the V gene TRBV6-6; D is possibly TRBD1 (6 bases). V was pared by 10 bases and J by 8 bases, with 20 bases between. CDR1 is MNHNY, CDR2 SVGAGI, per germline (reference sequence). The CDR3 runs to 13 residues. The CDR3 DNA sequence: TGTGCCACTTACTCACAGGGCGCGGCGGGCTACACCTTC. Its protein is CATYSQGAAGYTF.

This clonotype was seen more than once but under ten times. V and J are TRBV12-3 or TRBV12-4 and TRBJ2-3, with 11 bases that match TRBD1. V was pared by 5 bases and J by 3 bases, with 19 bases of the junction left unmatched. The CDR3 loop spans 20 amino acids. This CDR3 is CASSPHSRGAGTGGTDTQYF. CDR3 coding DNA: TGTGCCAGCAGTCCCCACTCCAGGGGAGCCGGGACAGGGGGTACAGATACGCAGTATTTT.

As regards this clonotype: The junction and the germline gene differ at one end; a read error may be behind it. The chain employs TRBV7-2 and TRBJ1-2; D possibly corresponds to TRBD1 (5 bases). CDR3 size: 16 residues. CDR1 and CDR2 from the germline V gene are SGHTA and FQGNSA. The CDR3 nucleotides read TGTGCCAGCAGCTTGAGCGGGACTCTTCTTAACTATGGCTACATCTTC. Its protein product is CASSLSGTLLNYGYIF.

The chain employs TRBV5-5 and TRBJ1-6, with 9 nucleotides matching TRBD1. The CDR3 extends over 17 amino acids. The germline gives CDR1 SGHKS, CDR2 YYEKEE (reference sequence). V lost 4 bases to trimming and J lost 4 bases; unmatched junction nucleotides: 9. CDR3 protein: CASSVKTGGGYNSPLHF. CDR3 bases: TGTGCCAGCAGCGTGAAAACAGGGGGCGGATATAATTCACCCCTCCACTTT.

V gene TRBV4-2 combines with J gene TRBJ2-1; TRBD2 matches at 16 bases. The CDR3 sequence is 19 residues long. CDR1 is LGHNA and CDR2 is YNFKEQ in the germline V gene. Trimming took 4 bases from V and 3 from J; bases not matched to a gene: 9. This chain's CDR3 is CASSRYGTSGGAYYNEQFF. The CDR3, as DNA: TGTGCCAGCAGCCGATACGGGACTAGCGGGGGGGCCTACTACAATGAGCAGTTCTTC.

V and J are TRBV15 and TRBJ2-2; TRBD1 is a possible D gene (6 bases). The germline V gene encodes CDR1 LNHNV and CDR2 YYDKDF (reference sequence). CDR3 length: 14 residues. V was pared by 0 bases and J by 7 bases, with 9 bases between. CDR3 residues: CATSRDKGVGELFF. CDR3 DNA sequence: TGTGCCACCAGCAGAGATAAGGGGGTCGGGGAGCTGTTTTTT.

The chain joins TRBV7-9 to TRBJ2-3; 12 bases are shared with TRBD1. The CDR3 consists of 15 residues. Unmatched junction bases numbered 10, after V lost 4 bases and J lost 11 bases. Germline V gene lookup returns CDR1 SEHNR and CDR2 FQNEAQ (reference sequence). CDR3 amino acids: CASSWGQGAERRQYF. CDR3 in DNA: TGTGCCAGCAGCTGGGGACAGGGGGCGGAAAGGAGGCAGTATTTT. Based on the CDR3 plus reference TRBV7-9 and TRBJ2-3, the full variable domain is DTGVSQNPRHKITKRGQNVTFRCDPISEHNRLYWYRQTLGQGPEFLTYFQNEAQLEKSRLLSDRFSAERPKGSFSTLEIQRTEQGDSAMYLCASSWGQGAERRQYFGPGTRLTVL.

This chain joins TRBV5-1 and TRBJ1-6; D is uncertain. The CDR3 consists of 13 residues. Trimming pared 2 bases from V and 7 bases from J, leaving 7 bases between. Germline-derived CDR1 and CDR2 are SGHRS and YFSETQ. In DNA, the CDR3 is TGCGCCAGCAGCTTAGGGTCCAATTCACCCCTCCACTTT. This encodes CASSLGSNSPLHF.

This clonotype was observed a handful of times. The chain employs TRBV4-1 and TRBJ2-5; possibly TRBD1 for D (5 bases). The germline CDR1 and CDR2 sequences are MGHRA and YSYEKL. This CDR3 is built from 15 residues. V lost 0 bases and J 4 bases, leaving 12 bases between the germline ends. The CDR3 sequence is CASSQESAGPETQYF. The CDR3, as DNA: TGCGCCAGCAGCCAAGAATCTGCAGGGCCAGAGACCCAGTACTTC.

The chain couples TRBV6-5 to TRBJ2-6; D is uncertain. Trimming stripped 2 bases from V and 0 bases from J, with 14 bases between. The length of the CDR3 is 18 residues. Germline values: CDR1 MNHEY, CDR2 SVGAGI. Here the CDR3 DNA reads TGTGCCAGCAGTTACGTAACAACTCTTCACTCTGGGGCCAACGTCCTGACTTTC. It encodes CASSYVTTLHSGANVLTF.